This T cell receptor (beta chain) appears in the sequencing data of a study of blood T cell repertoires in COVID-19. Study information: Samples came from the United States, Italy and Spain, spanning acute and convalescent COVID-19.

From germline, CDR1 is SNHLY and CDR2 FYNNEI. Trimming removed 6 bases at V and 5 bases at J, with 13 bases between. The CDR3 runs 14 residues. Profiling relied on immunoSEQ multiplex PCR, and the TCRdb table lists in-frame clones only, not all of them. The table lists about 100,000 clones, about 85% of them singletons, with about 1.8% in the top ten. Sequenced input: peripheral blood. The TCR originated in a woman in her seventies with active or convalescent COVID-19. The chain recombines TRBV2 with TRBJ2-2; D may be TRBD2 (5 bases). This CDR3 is CASRELGGTGELFF. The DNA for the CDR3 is TGTGCCAGCAGGGAACTAGGAGGTACCGGGGAGCTGTTTTTT.